Presented here are 24 T cell receptor beta chains from one specimen sequenced in a study of identical twins. Each CDR3 protein is one row after TCRdb ran MiXCR on the 5' RACE reads. The sample holds some 790,000 distinct CDR3 sequences, over 15% seen once. In addition, the sample was reused for a study of T cells expressing NK-cell markers.

Input material: PBMCs. These TCRs come from a young woman in good health.

The chain is built from TRBV5-6 and TRBJ2-1; 7 positions match TRBD1. Germline CDR1 reads SGHDT; CDR2 reads YYEEEE. The CDR3 runs 16 residues. J lost 3 bases, V lost 2 bases, and 8 bases had no gene match. CDR3 amino acids: CASSLSSRDSYNEQFF. The CDR3, as DNA: TGTGCCAGCAGCTTATCGTCCCGGGACAGCTACAATGAGCAGTTCTTC.

The gene calls are TRBV5-4 and TRBJ2-3; weak D call: TRBD2 (5 bases). Trimming removed 4 bases from V and 3 bases from J, with 12 bases in between. The CDR3 runs 14 residues. Germline CDR1 reads SGHNT; CDR2 reads YYREEE (reference sequence). The CDR3 DNA follows: TGTGCCAGCAGCGGGCCACTAGGTACAGATACGCAGTATTTT. It specifies CASSGPLGTDTQYF.

This clonotype was recorded at least ten times. The V and J genes are TRBV6-1 and TRBJ2-1; 11 bases fit TRBD2. V trimming: 5 bases; J trimming: 0 bases; junction bases outside the gene matches: 6. There are 17 residues in the CDR3. Germline-derived CDR1 and CDR2 are MNHNS and SASEGT. As DNA, the CDR3 is TGTGCCAGCAGTAGAGGGACTAGCGGACGCTCCTACAATGAGCAGTTCTTC. Translating it yields CASSRGTSGRSYNEQFF.

This clonotype was seen only a few times. The chain has TRBV7-9 and TRBJ1-1; D might be TRBD1 (5 bases). Germline assignment: CDR1 SEHNR and CDR2 FQNEAQ (reference sequence). The ends were cut back, 5 bases at V and 0 bases at J, with 13 bases in the middle. This CDR3 spans 15 amino acids. The CDR3 reads CASSPGTQVNTEAFF. In DNA form, the CDR3 reads TGTGCCAGCAGCCCCGGGACCCAGGTGAACACTGAAGCTTTCTTT.

This clonotype has just a few counts. This chain uses TRBV29-1 with TRBJ2-1, with a weak D call TRBD1 (5 bases). With 3 bases removed from V and 5 bases from J, the gap between germline ends came to 14 bases. The CDR3 loop spans 14 amino acids. The germline CDR1 and CDR2 sequences are SQVTM and ANQGSEA. Here the CDR3 reads CSVDPHRGDNEQFF. The CDR3, as DNA: TGCAGCGTTGATCCCCATAGGGGCGACAATGAGCAGTTCTTC.

CDR3 DNA: TGTGCCAGCAGTTTAGGGGCGGGGGGGCTCGAGACCCAGTACTTC. Encoded protein: CASSLGAGGLETQYF. The V call is TRBV27, the J call TRBJ2-5; 9 nucleotides line up with TRBD2. CDR1 is MNHEY, CDR2 SMNVEV, per germline (reference sequence). This CDR3 has 15 amino acids. V was clipped by 2 bases and J by 5 bases; unmatched bases: 6.

This clonotype was counted at least ten times. This chain connects TRBV12-3 or TRBV12-4 to TRBJ2-1, with D hard to call. Trimming cost V 1 base and J 2 bases, with 6 bases left between them. There are 14 residues in the CDR3. The CDR3 DNA is TGTGCCAGCAGTTTAGGTGGCCCCTACAATGAGCAGTTCTTC. Amino acid sequence: CASSLGGPYNEQFF.

The J gene is TRBJ2-1, the V gene TRBV7-9; no clear D. Trimming removed 1 base from V and 10 bases from J, with 8 bases in between. The CDR3 consists of 12 residues. CDR1 and CDR2 from the germline V gene are SEHNR and FQNEAQ (reference sequence). CDR3 DNA sequence: TGTGCCAGCAGCTTAGTAATTTGGGAGCAGTTCTTC. Its translation: CASSLVIWEQFF.

The chain is built from TRBV9 and TRBJ2-1; TRBD2 agrees at 9 bases. Germline trimming cut 2 bases from V and 7 bases from J; bases unmatched to any gene: 10. This CDR3 comprises 16 residues. CDR1 and CDR2 from the germline V gene are SGDLS and YYNGEE. Here the CDR3 reads CASSVSGRGGWNEQFF. CDR3 DNA sequence: TGTGCCAGCAGCGTCTCAGGGCGGGGGGGCTGGAATGAGCAGTTCTTC.

The chain is built from TRBV7-9 and TRBJ2-7; possibly TRBD2 for D (6 bases). Germline V lookup: CDR1 SEHNR, CDR2 FQNEAQ (reference sequence). This CDR3 is built from 15 residues. V was pared by 5 bases and J by 0 bases, with 14 bases between. The CDR3 region has the DNA TGTGCCAGCAGCGCAATGGGAGGAAGCTCCTACGAGCAGTACTTC. Encoded protein: CASSAMGGSSYEQYF.

The chain couples TRBV18 to TRBJ1-2; D is ambiguous. The CDR3 is made up of 15 amino acids. V gave up 5 bases and J gave up 1 base, with 14 bases separating them. The germline V gene encodes CDR1 KGHSH and CDR2 LQKENI. The CDR3 protein is CASSAIKLNNYGYTF. In DNA form, the CDR3 reads TGTGCCAGCTCAGCAATAAAACTGAATAACTATGGCTACACCTTC.

This chain joins TRBV5-3 and TRBJ1-5; perhaps TRBD1 as D (5 bases). TRBV5-3 is treated as an ORF (open reading frame) with a function not yet certain. This CDR3 spans 14 amino acids. Trimming left V 9 bases short and J 6 bases short, with 19 bases between. The CDR3 region is CAMSLGGGSQPQHF. In nucleotides, the CDR3 is TGTGCCATGAGCCTGGGGGGGGGTTCTCAGCCCCAGCATTTT.

The rearrangement joins TRBV20-1 to TRBJ2-5; D is unresolved. CDR3 size: 13 residues. Germline lookup yields CDR1 DFQATT and CDR2 SNEGSKA (reference sequence). V was trimmed by 3 bases and J by 2 bases, leaving 10 bases between them. The CDR3 DNA sequence: TGCAGTGCTAGTAGACGGCTGCAAGAGACCCAGTACTTC. This sequence encodes CSASRRLQETQYF.

The chain carries TRBV5-1 and TRBJ2-5; D is undetermined. The CDR3 contains 13 residues. The germline CDR1 and CDR2 sequences are SGHRS and YFSETQ. The V gene lost 5 bases and the J gene lost 2 bases, with 10 bases spanning the gap. CDR3 loop: CASSGGRQETQYF. In DNA, the CDR3 is TGCGCCAGCAGTGGTGGCCGTCAAGAGACCCAGTACTTC.

This clonotype showed up just a few times. Sequence at one end of the junction differs from germline and may be a read error. This chain uses TRBV5-1 with TRBJ2-7; D is uncertain. CDR1 and CDR2 from the germline V gene are SGHRS and YFSETQ. The CDR3 totals 13 residues. Written as DNA, the CDR3 is TGCGCCAGCAGCTTGGAGCCCTTCTACGAGCAGTGCTTC. Its translation is CASSLEPFYEQCF. Filled out from reference TRBV5-1 and TRBJ2-7, the complete variable domain reads KAGVTQTPRYLIKTRGQQVTLSCSPISGHRSVSWYQQTPGQGLQFLFEYFSETQRNKGNFPGRFSGRQFSNSRSEMNVSTLELGDSALYLCASSLEPFYEQCFGPGTRLTVT.

The V call is TRBV20-1, the J call TRBJ2-5, with D perhaps assigned TRBD1 or TRBD2 (6 bases each). Germline V lookup: CDR1 DFQATT, CDR2 SNEGSKA (reference sequence). This CDR3 comprises 14 residues. V was shortened by 1 base and J by 4 bases, with 13 bases between the two germline ends. The CDR3: CSARGEEGGETQYF. CDR3 DNA sequence: TGCAGTGCTAGAGGGGAGGAGGGGGGAGAGACCCAGTACTTC.

The V gene is TRBV20-1, the J gene TRBJ2-7; possibly TRBD1 for D (6 bases). Germline V gene lookup returns CDR1 DFQATT and CDR2 SNEGSKA (reference sequence). V lost 3 bases and J lost 6, with 12 bases in between. The length of the CDR3 is 12 residues. The CDR3 region is CSARWGLGEQYF. As DNA, the CDR3 is TGCAGTGCTAGGTGGGGGCTGGGCGAGCAGTACTTC.

This clonotype has only a few counts. The chain recombines TRBV7-8 with TRBJ1-6, with a tentative D call TRBD1 (5 bases). CDR1 is SGHVS and CDR2 is FQNEAQ in the germline V gene. CDR3 size: 14 residues. Trimming removed 5 bases from V and 7 bases from J, with 12 bases in between. The DNA for the CDR3 is TGTGCCAGCAGCACCGGACAAGGAAATTCACCCCTCCACTTT. Translated: CASSTGQGNSPLHF.

The chain combines TRBV2 with TRBJ1-1; 7 positions match TRBD1. The V and J ends lost 11 bases and 1 base, in that order; junction bases with no gene match: 19. CDR1 SNHLY and CDR2 FYNNEI come from the germline V gene. There are 17 residues in the CDR3. The CDR3 spells CAFSPRDSQRRNTEAFF. CDR3 coding DNA: TGTGCCTTCAGTCCCAGGGACAGCCAGCGTAGGAACACTGAAGCTTTCTTT.

This clonotype was found a few times. The V call is TRBV27, the J call TRBJ2-2, with D tentatively TRBD1 (6 bases). V was shortened by 2 bases and J by 5 bases, with 15 bases between the two germline ends. Germline assignment: CDR1 MNHEY and CDR2 SMNVEV (reference sequence). The CDR3 is made up of 16 amino acids. CDR3 nucleotide sequence: TGTGCCAGCAGTTTACCCGGACAGCCCCCAACCGGGGAGCTGTTTTTT. It translates to CASSLPGQPPTGELFF.

This clonotype has just a few counts. This chain links TRBV20-1 with TRBJ2-3; TRBD2 aligns across 14 bases. J gave up 4 bases and V 4 bases, and 4 bases lay outside the gene matches. This CDR3 region has 15 residues. Germline values: CDR1 DFQATT, CDR2 SNEGSKA (reference sequence). The CDR3 sequence: CSATRLAGGADTQYF. The CDR3 DNA reads as TGCAGTGCTACTAGACTAGCGGGGGGGGCAGATACGCAGTATTTT.

The chain uses TRBV6-1 and TRBJ2-7; no firm D call. CDR3 length: 13 amino acids. V shed 1 base and J shed 7 bases, with 11 bases lying between them. The germline CDR1 and CDR2 sequences are MNHNS and SASEGT. In nucleotides, the CDR3 is TGTGCCAGCAGTGAAGGGGGTCCGAGGGAGCAGTACTTC. Its protein product is CASSEGGPREQYF.

There are a few counts of this clonotype. This sequence joins TRBV12-3 or TRBV12-4 and TRBJ1-5; D gene uncertain. Between the trimmed V and J ends, which lost 7 bases and 1 base, there was a span of 5 bases. CDR3 length equals 12 residues. The CDR3 protein is CASTRSNQPQHF. The CDR3, as DNA: TGTGCCAGCACCCGGAGCAATCAGCCCCAGCATTTT.

V usage is TRBV10-3 and J usage is TRBJ1-2; the D is unclear. Germline V gives CDR1 ENHRY, CDR2 SYGVKD. This CDR3 comprises 14 residues. Trimming stripped 3 bases from V and 2 bases from J, with 10 bases between. DNA of the CDR3: TGTGCCATCAGTGATTTGGGCGGGAACTATGGCTACACCTTC. Encoded protein: CAISDLGGNYGYTF.